This paragraph covers one T cell receptor (beta chain) sequence. TCRdb's table, derived via immunoSEQ multiplex PCR, lists solely in-frame clones and lacks some. The sample comprises more than 20,000 clones, approximately 91% of which are singletons, and 10% to 15% rests with the top ten. CDR1 is MNHNY, CDR2 SVGAGI, per germline (reference sequence). Trimming cost V 6 bases and J 3 bases, with 14 bases left between them. This CDR3 is built from 14 residues. The source of the sample is a study of control samples from healthy donors and cancer patients. The clonotype comes from a man aged 50 to 60 with lung cancer. The sequencing sample was made of PBMCs. The chain carries TRBV6-6 and TRBJ1-1; D might be TRBD1 (6 bases). The CDR3 nucleotides read TGTGCCAGCAGGCTCAGGGGTGGCTACACTGAAGCTTTCTTT. Residues: CASRLRGGYTEAFF.